This T cell receptor beta chain was captured in a study of cytomegalovirus exposure and HLA in healthy donors. Study findings and constraints: The investigators catalogued 164 TCR beta chains as cytomegalovirus-associated. Confirmation was obtained in vitro that three CMV-associated chains are specific for CMV antigens. Reports showed the classifier diagnosing cytomegalovirus status with high specificity and sensitivity.

Germline V lookup: CDR1 SQVTM, CDR2 ANQGSEA. V lost 4 bases to trimming and J lost 5 bases; unmatched junction nucleotides: 0. The CDR3 spans 12 residues. Separate from the roughly 710-subject first cohort, the approximately 120-subject validation cohort was the one that the donors belonged to. With regard to this clone: The target antigen is unknown.

Clones were read by immunoSEQ multiplex PCR, and TCRdb kept only the in-frame ones, dropping some. The table has about 64,000 clones, 80% to 90% seen once. This chain uses TRBV29-1 with TRBJ1-1; 11 bases align to TRBD1. Sequencing input: PBMCs. This sequence originates from a woman in her late teens or twenties in good health and CMV-seronegative. The CDR3 region has the DNA TGCAGCGTTGGGGACAGGGGGACTGAAGCTTTCTTT. It encodes CSVGDRGTEAFF.